The next 5 T cell receptor beta chains were all read from a single sample in a study of cytomegalovirus exposure and HLA in healthy donors. PCR used 60 Vbeta primers and 13 Jbeta primers. Using immunoSEQ multiplex PCR, the repertoire was profiled, and TCRdb retains in-frame clones only, with some absent. The sample lists around 200,000 clones, 77% occurring once. The sample was PBMCs. The receptors originated from a woman aged 55-75 years in good health and CMV-seropositive.

The J gene is TRBJ2-3, the V gene TRBV2; possibly TRBD2 for D (5 bases). The V end lost 4 bases, the J end lost 0 bases, and 8 bases lay between the germline ends. This CDR3 region has 14 residues. The germline CDR1 and CDR2 sequences are SNHLY and FYNNEI. The CDR3 DNA follows: TGTGCCAGCAGTGCTTGGACTAGCACAGATACGCAGTATTTT. Translation: CASSAWTSTDTQYF. The full variable domain, its missing parts supplied by reference TRBV2 and TRBJ2-3, is EPEVTQTPSHQVTQMGQEVILRCVPISNHLYFYWYRQILGQKVEFLVSFYNNEISEKSEIFDDQFSVERPDGSNFTLKIRSTKLEDSAMYFCASSAWTSTDTQYFGPGTRLTVL.

The chain is built from TRBV11-2 and TRBJ2-3; TRBD1 agrees at 7 bases. J was trimmed by 6 bases and V by 5 bases; bases with no gene match: 8. The CDR3 sequence is 14 residues long. Per the germline V gene, CDR1 is SGHAT and CDR2 is FQNNGV. The CDR3 is CASSATGRGDTQYF. DNA of the CDR3: TGTGCCAGCAGCGCGACAGGGCGCGGGGATACGCAGTATTTT.

The chain links TRBV2 to TRBJ2-5, with a possible D match to TRBD1 (6 bases). The germline V and J ends were trimmed by 9 bases and 0 bases, with 14 bases remaining between them. Looked up from germline, CDR1 is SNHLY and CDR2 is FYNNEI. This CDR3 spans 14 amino acids. The CDR3 DNA is TGTGCCAGTGCCAGGACAGACAACCAAGAGACCCAGTACTTC. Protein: CASARTDNQETQYF.

The CDR3 nucleotides read TGTGCCAGCAGCTCTATGTTCTCAGATACGCAGTATTTT. This gives the protein CASSSMFSDTQYF. This sequence joins TRBV11-3 and TRBJ2-3; D gene unclear. CDR1 is SGHNT and CDR2 is YENEEA in the germline V gene. The CDR3 is 13 amino acids. V was clipped by 4 bases and J by 4 bases, with 9 bases between them.

This clone was seen only once. V gene TRBV5-1 combines with J gene TRBJ1-5; D is perhaps TRBD1 (6 bases). This CDR3 is built from 15 residues. The ends were cut back, 0 bases at V and 3 bases at J, with 10 bases in the middle. Germline V gene lookup returns CDR1 SGHRS and CDR2 YFSETQ. CDR3 in amino acids: CASSLGQASNQPQHF. The CDR3 DNA sequence: TGCGCCAGCAGCTTGGGACAGGCCTCCAATCAGCCCCAGCATTTT. Complete variable domain (other parts from reference TRBV5-1 and TRBJ1-5): KAGVTQTPRYLIKTRGQQVTLSCSPISGHRSVSWYQQTPGQGLQFLFEYFSETQRNKGNFPGRFSGRQFSNSRSEMNVSTLELGDSALYLCASSLGQASNQPQHFGDGTRLSIL.